These 28 T cell receptor beta chains share one sample of origin, sequenced in a study of blood T cell repertoires in COVID-19. Method: immunoSEQ multiplex PCR; TCRdb's copy keeps in-frame clones and lacks some. The sample shows 200,000 to 250,000 clones, roughly 81% of them seen only once. The sequenced sample consisted of peripheral blood. These receptors originate from a woman between 50 and 59 years old with active or convalescent COVID-19.

J is TRBJ1-1 and V is TRBV27; D remains unclear. The length of the CDR3 is 13 residues. Germline V gene lookup returns CDR1 MNHEY and CDR2 SMNVEV (reference sequence). With 3 bases removed from V and 3 bases from J, the gap between germline ends came to 8 bases. The CDR3 sequence: CASSFSQYTEAFF. The DNA of the CDR3 is TGTGCCAGCAGTTTCTCCCAGTACACTGAAGCTTTCTTT.

The chain carries TRBV10-3 and TRBJ2-1; 10 positions agree with TRBD2. Germline trimming cut 3 bases from V and 3 bases from J; bases unmatched to any gene: 5. This CDR3 has 16 residues. In germline, CDR1 is ENHRY, CDR2 SYGVKD. CDR3 DNA sequence: TGTGCCATCAGTGAACCCAGGACTAGCGGCTACAATGAGCAGTTCTTC. Its translation is CAISEPRTSGYNEQFF.

The chain couples TRBV15 to TRBJ1-5; D gene unclear. The CDR3 loop spans 14 amino acids. Per the germline V gene, CDR1 is LNHNV and CDR2 is YYDKDF (reference sequence). V dropped 5 bases and J dropped 0 bases, with 8 bases sitting between them. The CDR3 here is CATSRTDSNQPQHF. Written as DNA, the CDR3 is TGTGCCACCAGCCGGACTGATAGCAATCAGCCCCAGCATTTT.

The chain employs TRBV29-1 and TRBJ2-3; D may correspond to TRBD1 or TRBD2 (6 bases each). V was cut by 7 bases and J by 2 bases, with 16 bases left in between. Germline V gene data show CDR1 as SQVTM and CDR2 as ANQGSEA. The CDR3 sequence is 14 residues long. In DNA, the CDR3 is TGCAGCGGGGGGGCGGGACTCGTCACAGATACGCAGTATTTT. Translated, it gives CSGGAGLVTDTQYF.

The chain employs TRBV19 and TRBJ2-5; 7 positions match TRBD2. Per germline, CDR1 LNHDA and CDR2 SQIVND (reference sequence). The V gene end was trimmed by 11 bases and the J gene end by 0 bases; junction bases not matched to a gene: 12. This CDR3 has 15 amino acids. This CDR3 reads CASTAGRLYQETQYF. Written as DNA, the CDR3 is TGTGCCTCGACAGCGGGACGTCTGTACCAAGAGACCCAGTACTTC.

The chain links TRBV9 to TRBJ2-2; D possibly corresponds to TRBD1 (6 bases). The CDR3 has 14 amino acids. Per germline, CDR1 SGDLS and CDR2 YYNGEE. V dropped 3 bases and J dropped 4 bases, with 10 bases sitting between them. The CDR3 sequence is CASSETGSTGELFF. The CDR3 nucleotides are TGTGCCAGCAGCGAGACAGGAAGCACCGGGGAGCTGTTTTTT.

The chain combines TRBV19 with TRBJ1-5, with D unclear. Germline V gene sequence: CDR1 LNHDA, CDR2 SQIVND (reference sequence). This CDR3 is 14 amino acids long. V shed 2 bases and J shed 8 bases, with 13 bases lying between them. The CDR3 nucleotides read TGTGCCAGTAGTATAAAGGTAACTGCGGAGCCCCAGCATTTT. Translation: CASSIKVTAEPQHF.

This chain connects TRBV24-1 to TRBJ2-3, with D possibly being TRBD2 (5 bases). Looked up from germline, CDR1 is KGHDR and CDR2 is SFDVKD. There are 15 residues in the CDR3. V dropped 7 bases and J dropped 5 bases, with 18 bases sitting between them. The CDR3: CATSATRNPLDTQYF. Written as DNA, the CDR3 is TGTGCCACCAGCGCAACTAGAAACCCGTTAGATACGCAGTATTTT.

The chain joins TRBV12-5 to TRBJ1-1; TRBD1 matches 10 bases. V was pared by 1 base and J by 2 bases, with 7 bases of the junction left unmatched. Per the germline V gene, CDR1 is LGHNT and CDR2 is FRNRAP. The length of the CDR3 is 17 residues. CDR3 residues: CASGLGAGTGANTEAFF. In DNA, the CDR3 is TGTGCTAGTGGTTTGGGAGCCGGGACAGGGGCAAACACTGAAGCTTTCTTT.

The rearrangement uses TRBV19 and TRBJ1-5; no firm D call. The CDR3 is 13 residues long. The germline V gene has CDR1 LNHDA and CDR2 SQIVND (reference sequence). Trimming removed 6 bases at V and 5 bases at J, with 11 bases between. For the CDR3, the DNA is TGTGCCAGTAGCGGGAATAAGGATCAGCCCCAGCATTTT. Amino acid sequence: CASSGNKDQPQHF.

V and J are TRBV14 and TRBJ2-2; unclear D gene. CDR3 length equals 12 residues. Germline CDR1 is SGHDN and CDR2 is FVKESK. Deletions cut 3 bases from V and 4 bases from J, with 3 bases between. CDR3 residues: CASSHITGELFF. The CDR3 DNA is TGTGCCAGCAGCCATATCACCGGGGAGCTGTTTTTT.

This chain joins TRBV19 and TRBJ1-1; 9 bases align to TRBD1. The germline gives CDR1 LNHDA, CDR2 SQIVND (reference sequence). Trimming took 5 bases from V and 0 from J; bases not matched to a gene: 10. CDR3 size: 17 residues. CDR3 sequence (DNA): TGTGCCAGTAGTCCCCGGGACAGGGCGGACATGAACACTGAAGCTTTCTTT. Translating it yields CASSPRDRADMNTEAFF.

This chain's CDR3 is CSGGRTDLGYTF. As DNA, the CDR3 is TGCAGCGGCGGCCGTACCGACTTGGGCTACACCTTC. The chain links TRBV29-1 to TRBJ1-2; D is undetermined. CDR1 is SQVTM and CDR2 is ANQGSEA in the germline V gene. This CDR3 has 12 amino acids. The V and J ends lost 7 bases and 8 bases respectively, with 17 bases between them.

The genes are TRBV2 and TRBJ1-1; D perhaps matches TRBD1 (6 bases). V was shortened by 1 base and J by 5 bases, with 11 bases between the two germline ends. The CDR3 consists of 14 residues. Per the germline V gene, CDR1 is SNHLY and CDR2 is FYNNEI. The CDR3 nucleotides read TGTGCCAGCAGTGAAGGTGGCCAGGGGACTGAAGCTTTCTTT. Residues: CASSEGGQGTEAFF.

This chain connects TRBV5-1 to TRBJ2-2; D gene uncertain. The CDR3 totals 14 residues. In germline, CDR1 is SGHRS, CDR2 YFSETQ. Trimming removed 4 bases at V and 6 bases at J, with 13 bases between. In nucleotides, the CDR3 is TGCGCCAGCAGCGAACTTCTAATGTCCGGGGAGCTGTTTTTT. Translating it yields CASSELLMSGELFF.

The chain carries TRBV5-4 and TRBJ2-5, with 7 bases matching TRBD1. V trimming: 4 bases; J trimming: 4 bases; junction bases outside the gene matches: 7. The CDR3 extends over 14 amino acids. Germline V gives CDR1 SGHNT, CDR2 YYREEE (reference sequence). DNA of the CDR3: TGTGCCAGCAGCACTAGACAGGGTGGAGAGACCCAGTACTTC. It codes for CASSTRQGGETQYF.

The CDR3 coding sequence is TGTGCCAGCAGACGGGACAGAAGCAATCAGCCCCAGCATTTT. It translates to CASRRDRSNQPQHF. The J gene is TRBJ1-5, the V gene TRBV28; 7 nucleotides agree with TRBD1. V lost 6 bases and J lost 1; bases outside the gene matches: 3. This CDR3 region has 14 residues. Looked up from germline, CDR1 is MDHEN and CDR2 is SYDVKM. The full variable domain, its missing parts supplied by reference TRBV28 and TRBJ1-5, is DVKVTQSSRYLVKRTGEKVFLECVQDMDHENMFWYRQDPGLGLRLIYFSYDVKMKEKGDIPEGYSVSREKKERFSLILESASTNQTSMYLCASRRDRSNQPQHFGDGTRLSIL.

The V and J genes are TRBV5-1 and TRBJ1-4, with D possibly matching TRBD1 (6 bases). The V end lost 1 base, the J end lost 4 bases, and 8 bases lay between the germline ends. From germline, CDR1 is SGHRS and CDR2 YFSETQ. The CDR3 length is 14 residues. CDR3 in amino acids: CASSLRQDNEKLFF. CDR3 nucleotide sequence: TGCGCCAGCAGCTTGCGACAGGATAATGAAAAACTGTTTTTT.

The chain uses TRBV5-4 and TRBJ1-2, with 7 bases that match TRBD1. CDR3 length: 15 residues. J gave up 8 bases and V 4 bases, and 14 bases lay outside the gene matches. Looked up from germline, CDR1 is SGHNT and CDR2 is YYREEE (reference sequence). CDR3 residues: CASSGTRRQGQGYTF. CDR3 nucleotide sequence: TGTGCCAGCAGCGGGACTAGACGACAGGGACAGGGCTACACCTTC. The complete variable domain, with remaining parts taken from reference TRBV5-4 and TRBJ1-2, reads ETGVTQSPTHLIKTRGQQVTLRCSSQSGHNTVSWYQQALGQGPQFIFQYYREEENGRGNFPPRFSGLQFPNYSSELNVNALELDDSALYLCASSGTRRQGQGYTFGSGTRLTVV.

This clone was seen only a few times. This chain uses TRBV5-4 with TRBJ1-1, with 8 positions matching TRBD1. The V gene's germline CDR1 is SGHNT and CDR2 YYREEE (reference sequence). V lost 0 bases, J lost 10 bases, and 14 bases stayed unmatched. This CDR3 comprises 16 residues. The CDR3 spells CASSLARGRGQLVAFF. CDR3 bases: TGTGCCAGCAGCTTGGCCAGGGGCAGGGGGCAACTTGTAGCTTTCTTT.

The chain couples TRBV29-1 to TRBJ2-7; the match to TRBD1 covers 10 bases. This CDR3 contains 14 residues. Trimming cost V 6 bases and J 2 bases; bases outside gene matches: 7. CDR1 SQVTM and CDR2 ANQGSEA come from the germline V gene. CDR3 in DNA: TGCAGCGTGTGGGGGGGACAGGGGACCTACGAGCAGTACTTC. This translates into CSVWGGQGTYEQYF.

The chain recombines TRBV7-2 with TRBJ1-1; D not resolved. CDR3 length equals 14 residues. V lost 0 bases, J lost 6 bases, and 11 bases lay in between. CDR1 and CDR2 (germline): SGHTA, FQGNSA. CDR3 sequence (DNA): TGTGCCAGCAGCTTAGCGAACGGGTTTCCTGAAGCTTTCTTT. It encodes CASSLANGFPEAFF.

The chain's CDR3 is CASKGGISGVPSYNEQFF. CDR3 DNA sequence: TGTGCCAGCAAGGGGGGAATTAGCGGGGTACCATCCTACAATGAGCAGTTCTTC. The V and J genes are TRBV2 and TRBJ2-1; 8 bases align to TRBD2. Unmatched junction bases numbered 15, after V lost 7 bases and J lost 1 base. The germline gives CDR1 SNHLY, CDR2 FYNNEI. There are 18 residues in the CDR3.

The rearrangement joins TRBV3-1 (or the pseudogene TRBV3-2) to TRBJ1-1, with 8 nucleotides matching TRBD1. Trimming took 8 bases from V and 5 from J; bases not matched to a gene: 13. Looked up from germline, CDR1 is LGHDT and CDR2 is YNNKEL (reference sequence). The CDR3 consists of 15 residues. The CDR3 here is CASALTPRGRTEAFF. The DNA for the CDR3 is TGTGCCAGCGCCTTAACGCCCAGGGGGCGAACTGAAGCTTTCTTT.

On this clone: The junction departs from germline at one end; a sequencing error may be responsible. The chain links TRBV2 to TRBJ1-3; D is uncertain. The V gene's germline CDR1 is SNHLY and CDR2 FYNNEI. The CDR3 consists of 13 residues. The DNA for the CDR3 is TGTGCCAGCAGGGAAGATACTGGAAACACCATATATTTT. Translating gives CASREDTGNTIYF.

The chain has TRBV18 and TRBJ2-7; 7 positions match TRBD1. CDR3 length: 13 residues. Per the germline V gene, CDR1 is KGHSH and CDR2 is LQKENI. V was clipped by 3 bases and J by 4 bases; unmatched bases: 3. The CDR3 loop is CASSPDREYEQYV. The CDR3 DNA follows: TGTGCCAGCTCACCCGACAGGGAATACGAGCAGTACGTC.

The genes are TRBV12-3 or TRBV12-4 and TRBJ1-2, with D unclear. The CDR3 runs to 13 residues. V was trimmed by 4 bases and J by 11 bases, leaving 17 bases between them. CDR3: CASSSGLWFAYTF. In DNA form, the CDR3 reads TGTGCCAGCAGTTCGGGTTTGTGGTTTGCGTACACCTTC.

In its sample, this clone was seen once. The J gene is TRBJ1-6, the V gene TRBV19; D not certain. With 4 bases removed from V and 0 bases from J, the gap between germline ends came to 16 bases. In germline, CDR1 is LNHDA, CDR2 SQIVND (reference sequence). The CDR3 runs 18 residues. In nucleotides, the CDR3 is TGTGCCAGTAGTAGCACGAGAGATCCAAGCTCCTATAATTCACCCCTCCACTTT. Amino acids: CASSSTRDPSSYNSPLHF.